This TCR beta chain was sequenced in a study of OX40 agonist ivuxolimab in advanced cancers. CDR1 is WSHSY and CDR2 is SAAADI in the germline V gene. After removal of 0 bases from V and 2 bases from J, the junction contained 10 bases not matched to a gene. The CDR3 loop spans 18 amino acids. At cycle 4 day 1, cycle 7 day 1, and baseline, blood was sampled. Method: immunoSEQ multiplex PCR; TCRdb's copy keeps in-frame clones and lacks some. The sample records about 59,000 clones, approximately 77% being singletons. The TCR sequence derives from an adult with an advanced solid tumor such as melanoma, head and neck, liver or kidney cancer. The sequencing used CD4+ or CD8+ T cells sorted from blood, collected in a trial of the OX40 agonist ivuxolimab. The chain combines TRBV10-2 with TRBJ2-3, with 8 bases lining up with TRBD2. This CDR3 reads CASSESNAGTSSTDTQYF. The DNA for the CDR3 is TGCGCCAGCAGTGAGTCTAATGCGGGGACTAGTTCCACAGATACGCAGTATTTT.